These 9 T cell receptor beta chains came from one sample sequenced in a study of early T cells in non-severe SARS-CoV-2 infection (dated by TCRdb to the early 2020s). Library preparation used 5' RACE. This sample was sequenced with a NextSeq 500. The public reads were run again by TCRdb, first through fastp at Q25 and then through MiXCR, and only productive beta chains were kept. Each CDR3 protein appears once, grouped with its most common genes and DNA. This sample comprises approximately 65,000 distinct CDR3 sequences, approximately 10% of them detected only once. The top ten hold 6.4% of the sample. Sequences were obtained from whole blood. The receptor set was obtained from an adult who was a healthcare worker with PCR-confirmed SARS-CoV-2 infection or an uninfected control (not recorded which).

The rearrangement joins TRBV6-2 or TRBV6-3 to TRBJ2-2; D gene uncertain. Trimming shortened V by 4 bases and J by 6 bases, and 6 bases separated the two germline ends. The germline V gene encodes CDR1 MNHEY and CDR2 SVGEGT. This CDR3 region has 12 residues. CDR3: CASSSRPGELFF. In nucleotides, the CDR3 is TGTGCCAGCAGTTCCCGGCCCGGGGAGCTGTTTTTT.

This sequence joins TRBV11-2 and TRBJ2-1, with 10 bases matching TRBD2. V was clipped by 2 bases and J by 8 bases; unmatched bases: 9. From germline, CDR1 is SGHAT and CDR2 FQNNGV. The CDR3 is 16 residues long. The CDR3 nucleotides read TGTGCCAGCAGCTTATTAACTAGCGGGATGTCTGATGAGCAGTTCTTC. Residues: CASSLLTSGMSDEQFF.

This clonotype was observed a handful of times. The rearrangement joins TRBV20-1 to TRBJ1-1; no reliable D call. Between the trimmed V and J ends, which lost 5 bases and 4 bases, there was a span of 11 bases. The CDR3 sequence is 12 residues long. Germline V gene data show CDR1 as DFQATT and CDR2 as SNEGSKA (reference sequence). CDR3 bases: TGCAGTGCTGCGGACGGTCTCACTGAAGCTTTCTTT. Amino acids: CSAADGLTEAFF.

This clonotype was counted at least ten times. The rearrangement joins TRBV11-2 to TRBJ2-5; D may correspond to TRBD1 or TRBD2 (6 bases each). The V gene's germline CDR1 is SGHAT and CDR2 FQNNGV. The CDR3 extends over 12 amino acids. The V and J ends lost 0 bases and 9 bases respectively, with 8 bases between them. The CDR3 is CASSLDRGPQYF. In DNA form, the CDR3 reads TGTGCCAGCAGCTTAGATCGGGGGCCCCAGTACTTC.

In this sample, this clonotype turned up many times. The CDR3 spells CASSQAPGTGAGYGYTF. Written as DNA, the CDR3 is TGCGCCAGCAGCCAAGCTCCCGGGACAGGGGCGGGCTATGGCTACACCTTC. The V call is TRBV4-1, the J call TRBJ1-2; 10 positions match TRBD1. Germline V gene data show CDR1 as MGHRA and CDR2 as YSYEKL. Unmatched junction bases numbered 9, after V lost 1 base and J lost 4 bases. CDR3 size: 17 residues.

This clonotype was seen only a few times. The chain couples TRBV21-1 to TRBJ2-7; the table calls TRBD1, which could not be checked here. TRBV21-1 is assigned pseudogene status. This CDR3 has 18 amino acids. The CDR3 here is CASSLILRAPGRIYEQYF. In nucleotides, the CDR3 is TGTGCCAGCAGTCTCATACTACGGGCCCCGGGACGGATTTACGAGCAGTACTTC.

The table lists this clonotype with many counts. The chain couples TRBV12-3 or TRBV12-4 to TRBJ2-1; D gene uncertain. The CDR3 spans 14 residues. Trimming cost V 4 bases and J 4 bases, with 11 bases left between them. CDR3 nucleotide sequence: TGTGCCAGCAGTTCCCCTGGGGATTACAATGAGCAGTTCTTC. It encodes CASSSPGDYNEQFF.

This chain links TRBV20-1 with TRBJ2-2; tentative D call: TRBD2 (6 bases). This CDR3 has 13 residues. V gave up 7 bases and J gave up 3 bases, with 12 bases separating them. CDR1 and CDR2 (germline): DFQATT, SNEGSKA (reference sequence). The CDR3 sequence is CSVSGLYTGELFF. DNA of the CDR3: TGCAGTGTTTCGGGACTTTACACCGGGGAGCTGTTTTTT.

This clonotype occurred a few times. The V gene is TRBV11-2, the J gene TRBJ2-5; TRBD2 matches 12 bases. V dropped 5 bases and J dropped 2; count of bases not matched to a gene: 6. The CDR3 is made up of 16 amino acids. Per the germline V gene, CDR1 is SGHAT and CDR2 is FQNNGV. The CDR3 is CASSPGLAGPQETQYF. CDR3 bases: TGTGCCAGCAGCCCAGGACTAGCGGGGCCTCAAGAGACCCAGTACTTC.